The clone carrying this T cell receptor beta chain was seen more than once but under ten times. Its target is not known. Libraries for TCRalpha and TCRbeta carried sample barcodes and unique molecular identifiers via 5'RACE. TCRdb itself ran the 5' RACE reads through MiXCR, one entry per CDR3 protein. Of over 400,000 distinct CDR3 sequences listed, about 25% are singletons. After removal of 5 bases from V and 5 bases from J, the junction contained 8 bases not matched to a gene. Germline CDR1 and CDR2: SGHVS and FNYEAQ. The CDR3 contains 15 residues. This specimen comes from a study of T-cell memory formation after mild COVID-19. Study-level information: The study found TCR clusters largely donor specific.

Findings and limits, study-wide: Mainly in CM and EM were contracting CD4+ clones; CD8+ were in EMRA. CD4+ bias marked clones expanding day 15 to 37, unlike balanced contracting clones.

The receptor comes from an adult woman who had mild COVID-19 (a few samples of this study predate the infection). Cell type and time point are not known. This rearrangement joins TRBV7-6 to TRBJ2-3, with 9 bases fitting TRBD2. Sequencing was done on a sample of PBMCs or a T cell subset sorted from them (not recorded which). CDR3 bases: TGTGCCAGCAGCCCAGAGGCGGGAGGGGTAGATACGCAGTATTTT. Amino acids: CASSPEAGGVDTQYF.